The sequence of this T cell receptor (beta chain) was determined in a study of T cell repertoires in cytomegalovirus infection. CDR3 length: 11 amino acids. The ends were cut back, 6 bases at V and 4 bases at J, with 6 bases in the middle. Germline V gene data show CDR1 as SEHNR and CDR2 as FQNEAQ (reference sequence). This clonotype occurred a few times. Its target is not known. Each CDR3 protein gets one entry after TCRdb re-called the reads with MiXCR. The sample includes around 750,000 distinct CDR3 sequences, 30% to 35% seen only once; the top ten take around 11%. The V and J genes are TRBV7-9 and TRBJ1-1; D not certain. The TCR comes from a human donor in good health (CMV status not recorded). Some clones in this sample may be carry-over from other donors' samples. This material consisted of cultured CD8+ T cells from PBMCs, taken from culture after CMV antigen stimulation. The CDR3 DNA follows: TGTGCCAGCAGAGAGAGCACTGAAGCTTTCTTT. It translates to CASRESTEAFF. Looking up the rest from reference TRBV7-9 and TRBJ1-1 gives the full variable domain: DTGVSQNPRHKITKRGQNVTFRCDPISEHNRLYWYRQTLGQGPEFLTYFQNEAQLEKSRLLSDRFSAERPKGSFSTLEIQRTEQGDSAMYLCASRESTEAFFGQGTRLTVV.